The 21 T cell receptor beta chains below come from one sample, sequenced in a study of shared clonotypes between healthy human individuals. Measured with immunoSEQ multiplex PCR; TCRdb has only the in-frame clones, and not every one. Of about 1.1 million clones in the sample, 60% to 80% are singletons; the top ten hold about 0.89%. Sequenced material: memory CD4+ T cells from PBMCs. Regarding subset: CD45RA-negative fraction. The receptors derive from a man aged 18 to 30 in good health. Some clones in this sample may be carry-over from other donors' samples.

The chain links TRBV4-3 to TRBJ2-5; D perhaps matches TRBD1 (6 bases). Trimming removed 1 base at V and 3 bases at J, with 9 bases between. This CDR3 spans 14 amino acids. Germline V lookup: CDR1 LGHNA, CDR2 YSLEER. CDR3 DNA: TGCGCCAGCAGCCAAGGGGCAGGGGAAGAGACCCAGTACTTC. Protein product: CASSQGAGEETQYF.

The chain employs TRBV28 and TRBJ1-2; no definite D call. This CDR3 has 13 residues. The germline CDR1 and CDR2 sequences are MDHEN and SYDVKM. Trimming cost V 2 bases and J 3 bases, with 7 bases left between them. CDR3 nucleotide sequence: TGTGCCAGCAGTTTAAATCCGGACTATGGCTACACCTTC. Translated: CASSLNPDYGYTF.

This clone occurred a few times. The chain is built from TRBV27 and TRBJ1-5; 9 bases agree with TRBD1. V trimming: 6 bases; J trimming: 6 bases; junction bases outside the gene matches: 3. From germline, CDR1 is MNHEY and CDR2 SMNVEV (reference sequence). The CDR3 extends over 13 amino acids. CDR3 sequence reads: CASRRTGVQPQHF. In DNA, the CDR3 is TGTGCCAGCAGAAGGACAGGGGTTCAGCCCCAGCATTTT.

The chain links TRBV2 to TRBJ2-5; TRBD1 matches at 11 bases. V was clipped by 5 bases and J by 2 bases; unmatched bases: 13. The CDR3 has 18 amino acids. Per germline, CDR1 SNHLY and CDR2 FYNNEI. This CDR3 is CASSSRRTGGGGQETQYF. The CDR3 region has the DNA TGTGCCAGCAGTTCGCGTAGGACAGGGGGCGGAGGACAAGAGACCCAGTACTTC. Full variable domain (rest looked up from reference TRBV2 and TRBJ2-5): EPEVTQTPSHQVTQMGQEVILRCVPISNHLYFYWYRQILGQKVEFLVSFYNNEISEKSEIFDDQFSVERPDGSNFTLKIRSTKLEDSAMYFCASSSRRTGGGGQETQYFGPGTRLLVL.

The chain is built from TRBV28 and TRBJ2-1, with 7 bases identical to TRBD1. The CDR3 runs 14 residues. Germline V lookup: CDR1 MDHEN, CDR2 SYDVKM. V gave up 6 bases and J gave up 9 bases; unmatched junction bases: 11. CDR3 sequence reads: CASRQDRALGEQFF. CDR3 coding DNA: TGTGCCAGCAGACAAGACAGGGCATTGGGTGAGCAGTTCTTC.

The chain combines TRBV21-1 with TRBJ2-7; the D call TRBD1 from the table was never checked on the DNA. TRBV21-1 is marked as a pseudogene. The CDR3 has 15 residues. CDR3 amino acids: CASTLGQGSGHEQYF. In DNA form, the CDR3 reads TGTGCCAGCACCCTGGGACAGGGTTCAGGCCACGAGCAGTACTTC.

On this clone: Other nucleotide sequences from this sample produce the same CDR3. CDR3 residues: CASSFRGAYGYTF. The DNA of the CDR3 is TGTGCCAGCAGTTTTCGAGGGGCCTATGGCTACACCTTC. The chain has TRBV27 and TRBJ1-2, with D maybe TRBD1 (5 bases). Germline CDR1 is MNHEY and CDR2 is SMNVEV (reference sequence). The V gene lost 3 bases and the J gene lost 4 bases, with 9 bases spanning the gap. The CDR3 is 13 residues long.

For this clone: This specimen includes other DNA sequences encoding the same CDR3. The DNA for the CDR3 is TGTGCCAGCCAACCCATGGCGGGGGAGCAGTACTTC. Its protein product is CASQPMAGEQYF. The rearrangement joins TRBV2 to TRBJ2-7; perhaps TRBD2 as D (6 bases). Germline lookup yields CDR1 SNHLY and CDR2 FYNNEI. The CDR3 contains 12 residues. V lost 8 bases and J 7 bases, leaving 15 bases between the germline ends.

The chain has TRBV19 and TRBJ1-1; no reliable D call. Trimming shortened V by 1 base and J by 6 bases, and 12 bases separated the two germline ends. Germline V lookup: CDR1 LNHDA, CDR2 SQIVND (reference sequence). There are 14 residues in the CDR3. This CDR3 reads CASSIVPRSAEAFF. As DNA, the CDR3 is TGTGCCAGTAGTATAGTCCCCCGAAGCGCTGAAGCTTTCTTT.

The chain recombines TRBV19 with TRBJ2-4; 7 positions agree with TRBD1. Trimming took 3 bases from V and 4 from J; bases not matched to a gene: 3. Germline V CDR1 and CDR2: LNHDA, SQIVND (reference sequence). This CDR3 has 14 residues. The CDR3 protein is CASSMDRRKNIQYF. CDR3 bases: TGTGCCAGTAGTATGGACAGGAGAAAAAACATTCAGTACTTC.

V and J are TRBV6-5 and TRBJ2-3, with D maybe TRBD1 (5 bases). Germline CDR1 MNHEY, CDR2 SVGAGI. The length of the CDR3 is 12 residues. V dropped 5 bases and J dropped 5 bases, with 8 bases sitting between them. CDR3 amino acids: CASSTGGDTQYF. The CDR3 nucleotides read TGTGCCAGCAGTACAGGCGGAGATACGCAGTATTTT.

This chain uses TRBV5-1 with TRBJ1-1; a weak D match, TRBD1 (5 bases). V was trimmed by 1 base and J by 5 bases, leaving 12 bases between them. In germline, CDR1 is SGHRS, CDR2 YFSETQ. CDR3 length: 14 residues. CDR3 residues: CASSLRGSRTEAFF. The CDR3 region has the DNA TGCGCCAGCAGCTTGCGGGGGAGTAGAACTGAAGCTTTCTTT. Full variable domain (remainder filled in from reference TRBV5-1 and TRBJ1-1): KAGVTQTPRYLIKTRGQQVTLSCSPISGHRSVSWYQQTPGQGLQFLFEYFSETQRNKGNFPGRFSGRQFSNSRSEMNVSTLELGDSALYLCASSLRGSRTEAFFGQGTRLTVV.

The chain uses TRBV30 and TRBJ1-4; weak D call: TRBD1 (6 bases). V lost 0 bases, J lost 7 bases, and 18 bases lay in between. The germline gives CDR1 GTSNPN, CDR2 SVGIG (reference sequence). The CDR3 runs to 16 residues. For the CDR3, the DNA is TGTGCCTGGAGTGTACTGGCAGGGGATAAGGGTGAAAAACTGTTTTTT. Residues: CAWSVLAGDKGEKLFF.

The gene calls are TRBV27 and TRBJ1-2; 7 nucleotides match TRBD1. Germline V gene sequence: CDR1 MNHEY, CDR2 SMNVEV (reference sequence). The CDR3 has 16 residues. V lost 1 base, J lost 4 bases, and 9 bases stayed unmatched. CDR3 sequence (DNA): TGTGCCAGCAGTTTATTGGAGGGGGCCACCCTCTATGGCTACACCTTC. It codes for CASSLLEGATLYGYTF.

The chain couples TRBV19 to TRBJ1-5, with D possibly being TRBD1 (5 bases). The CDR3 totals 16 residues. CDR1 LNHDA and CDR2 SQIVND come from the germline V gene (reference sequence). Trimming took 10 bases from V and 0 from J, leaving 19 bases between them. This CDR3 is CAIGRFGGASNQPQHF. In DNA, the CDR3 is TGTGCCATTGGACGCTTTGGGGGAGCTAGCAATCAGCCCCAGCATTTT. Full variable domain (missing parts from reference TRBV19 and TRBJ1-5): DGGITQSPKYLFRKEGQNVTLSCEQNLNHDAMYWYRQDPGQGLRLIYYSQIVNDFQKGDIAEGYSVSREKKESFPLTVTSAQKNPTAFYLCAIGRFGGASNQPQHFGDGTRLSIL.

The rearrangement uses TRBV2 and TRBJ2-5; TRBD1 might be the D (5 bases). V was pared by 6 bases and J by 7 bases, with 21 bases between. CDR1 SNHLY and CDR2 FYNNEI come from the germline V gene. This CDR3 spans 15 amino acids. In DNA, the CDR3 is TGTGCCAGCAGCGCGGTCTTGGATGCTAGGGGGACCCAGTACTTC. This translates into CASSAVLDARGTQYF.

The V and J genes are TRBV28 and TRBJ2-7; maybe TRBD1 (5 bases). V was trimmed by 3 bases and J by 4 bases, leaving 16 bases between them. Per the germline V gene, CDR1 is MDHEN and CDR2 is SYDVKM. The CDR3 runs to 15 residues. The CDR3 nucleotides read TGTGCCAGCAGTTTGGGGCCCTCTTTAGGATACGAGCAGTACTTC. Translated: CASSLGPSLGYEQYF.

The chain links TRBV4-1 to TRBJ2-7; D might be TRBD2 (5 bases). Germline V lookup: CDR1 MGHRA, CDR2 YSYEKL. The CDR3 extends over 15 amino acids. Trimming stripped 1 base from V and 0 bases from J, with 10 bases between. CDR3 amino acids: CASSQGEPDSYEQYF. The CDR3 region has the DNA TGCGCCAGCAGCCAAGGGGAGCCAGACTCCTACGAGCAGTACTTC.

The chain has TRBV9 and TRBJ1-2; 8 nucleotides line up with TRBD1. V lost 5 bases and J lost 2; bases outside the gene matches: 5. This CDR3 is 14 amino acids long. Germline V lookup: CDR1 SGDLS, CDR2 YYNGEE. The CDR3: CASSPGGRNYGYTF. Here the CDR3 DNA reads TGTGCCAGCAGTCCAGGGGGCCGGAACTATGGCTACACCTTC. Variable domain in full (rest from reference TRBV9 and TRBJ1-2): DSGVTQTPKHLITATGQRVTLRCSPRSGDLSVYWYQQSLDQGLQFLIQYYNGEERAKGNILERFSAQQFPDLHSELNLSSLELGDSALYFCASSPGGRNYGYTFGSGTRLTVV.

The V gene is TRBV2, the J gene TRBJ2-3; 7 nucleotides match TRBD1. Looked up from germline, CDR1 is SNHLY and CDR2 is FYNNEI. The length of the CDR3 is 15 residues. V lost 6 bases and J lost 3; bases outside the gene matches: 9. The CDR3 DNA is TGTGCCAGCAGGGAACAGGGGATCGGGACAGATACGCAGTATTTT. This sequence encodes CASREQGIGTDTQYF.

This chain joins TRBV18 and TRBJ1-4; tentative D call: TRBD1 (6 bases). Germline V gene lookup returns CDR1 KGHSH and CDR2 LQKENI. This CDR3 is built from 16 residues. The V and J ends lost 3 bases and 4 bases respectively, with 15 bases between them. CDR3 amino acids: CASSPAGALFNEKLFF. CDR3 nucleotide sequence: TGTGCCAGCTCACCGGCAGGGGCCCTCTTTAATGAAAAACTGTTTTTT.